Below, 32 T cell receptor beta chains from the same sample are listed, as sequenced in a study of cytomegalovirus exposure and HLA in healthy donors. Both 60 Vbeta primers and 13 Jbeta primers went into the PCR. The data were produced by immunoSEQ multiplex PCR, yet TCRdb's version contains in-frame clones alone and is incomplete. Among some 170,000 clones listed, approximately 9.5% were seen once. Sequenced input: PBMCs. These TCRs come from a woman aged 25 to 39 in good health and CMV-seropositive.

This clone has a handful of counts. V gene TRBV7-2 combines with J gene TRBJ2-1, with TRBD1 identical over 7 bases. V shed 4 bases, J shed 7 bases, and the junction held 7 bases outside the gene matches. CDR1 is SGHTA, CDR2 FQGNSA, per germline. The CDR3 runs to 14 residues. CDR3 region: CASSSPDRVNEQFF. The CDR3 region has the DNA TGTGCCAGCAGCTCCCCCGACAGGGTAAATGAGCAGTTCTTC.

The chain links TRBV5-6 to TRBJ2-4, with 7 bases identical to TRBD2. After removal of 2 bases from V and 1 base from J, the junction contained 6 bases not matched to a gene. This CDR3 is built from 16 residues. Germline-derived CDR1 and CDR2 are SGHDT and YYEEEE. DNA of the CDR3: TGTGCCAGCAGCTTCGGGGGGTTTCTCGCCAAAAACATTCAGTACTTC. Its translation is CASSFGGFLAKNIQYF.

This clone was seen repeatedly, ten times or more. This chain links TRBV2 with TRBJ1-1; no clear D gene. The CDR3 extends over 15 amino acids. V lost 4 bases, J lost 1 base, and 13 bases lay in between. Germline V gives CDR1 SNHLY, CDR2 FYNNEI. The DNA of the CDR3 is TGTGCCAGCAGTGCGATTGGGCGGGGGAACACTGAAGCTTTCTTT. Translation: CASSAIGRGNTEAFF.

V usage is TRBV29-1 and J usage is TRBJ2-7; 14 nucleotides agree with TRBD2. The CDR3 is made up of 14 amino acids. Losses at the gene ends were 5 bases for V and 4 bases for J; bases not matched to a gene: 4. Germline values: CDR1 SQVTM, CDR2 ANQGSEA. CDR3 nucleotides: TGCAGCGTTCCCGGGACTAGCGGGAGTTACGAGCAGTACTTC. It translates to CSVPGTSGSYEQYF.

This clone was detected only a few times. This sequence joins TRBV19 and TRBJ1-2; 7 positions agree with TRBD1. V lost 6 bases to trimming and J lost 9 bases; unmatched junction nucleotides: 13. The germline V gene encodes CDR1 LNHDA and CDR2 SQIVND (reference sequence). This CDR3 spans 14 amino acids. CDR3 protein: CASRTGTEPWRYTF. DNA for the CDR3: TGTGCCAGTAGGACTGGGACAGAGCCTTGGCGCTACACCTTC.

This clone was picked up a small number of times. The chain uses TRBV9 and TRBJ1-2, with D hard to call. Trimming took off 3 bases at V and 0 bases at J, with 9 bases between the two ends. The CDR3 has 14 amino acids. Germline V gene sequence: CDR1 SGDLS, CDR2 YYNGEE. CDR3 sequence reads: CASSAGSSNYGYTF. The CDR3 DNA follows: TGTGCCAGCAGCGCGGGATCGTCTAACTATGGCTACACCTTC.

Only a few counts were recorded for this clone. V usage is TRBV13 and J usage is TRBJ2-5; tentative D call: TRBD1 (6 bases). The J call is in doubt because the DNA end fits TRBJ2-7 better. Per germline, CDR1 PRHDT and CDR2 FYEKMQ (reference sequence). This CDR3 is built from 15 residues. The chain's CDR3 is CASSSQSGDPYEQYF. Here the CDR3 DNA reads TGTGCCAGCAGCTCCCAATCAGGGGATCCCTACGAGCAGTACTTC.

This clone was observed a handful of times. The chain links TRBV19 to TRBJ2-7; weak D call: TRBD1 (6 bases). CDR3 size: 15 residues. CDR1 and CDR2 from the germline V gene are LNHDA and SQIVND (reference sequence). V was trimmed by 4 bases and J by 3 bases, leaving 16 bases between them. DNA for the CDR3: TGTGCCAGTAGTACCGGGACAAATTATTACTACGAGCAGTACTTC. As protein: CASSTGTNYYYEQYF.

A remark on this clone: Mismatch with germline at one junction end may stem from a read error. The chain links TRBV13 to TRBJ2-7, with 13 bases aligning to TRBD2. The J call may be in error: the DNA end matches TRBJ2-1 better. The V gene's germline CDR1 is PRHDT and CDR2 FYEKMQ (reference sequence). CDR3 length: 17 amino acids. For the CDR3, the DNA is TGTGCCAGCAGCCTAGGACTAGCGGGAGAGTTTTATGGTGAGCAGTTCTTC. Its translation: CASSLGLAGEFYGEQFF.

V and J are TRBV2 and TRBJ2-7; 8 bases line up with TRBD1. The CDR3 is 12 amino acids. V lost 6 bases, J lost 5 bases, and 3 bases stayed unmatched. Germline V gene data show CDR1 as SNHLY and CDR2 as FYNNEI. The CDR3 region has the DNA TGTGCCAGCAGCCAGGACAGGGACGAGCAGTACTTC. Protein: CASSQDRDEQYF.

This chain uses TRBV6-5 with TRBJ2-5; D is possibly TRBD2 (5 bases). This CDR3 has 14 amino acids. Deletions cut 0 bases from V and 2 bases from J, with 7 bases between. Germline CDR1 is MNHEY and CDR2 is SVGAGI. The CDR3 reads CASSYSGGQETQYF. The DNA of the CDR3 is TGTGCCAGCAGTTACTCAGGCGGGCAAGAGACCCAGTACTTC.

In its sample, this clone was seen a few times. Other DNA variants within this sample encode the same CDR3. The chain joins TRBV7-2 to TRBJ1-2; a possible D gene is TRBD1 (5 bases). The CDR3 covers 13 residues. The germline V gene has CDR1 SGHTA and CDR2 FQGNSA. Between the trimmed V and J ends, which lost 1 base and 4 bases, there was a span of 7 bases. CDR3 nucleotide sequence: TGTGCCAGCAGCTTAGGTCAGGGCTATGGCTACACCTTC. Its protein product is CASSLGQGYGYTF. The variable domain in full, with the rest retrieved from reference TRBV7-2 and TRBJ1-2, is GAGVSQSPSNKVTEKGKDVELRCDPISGHTALYWYRQSLGQGLEFLIYFQGNSAPDKSGLPSDRFSAERTGGSVSTLTIQRTQQEDSAVYLCASSLGQGYGYTFGSGTRLTVV.

The chain has TRBV19 and TRBJ2-2, with a possible D match to TRBD1 (5 bases). This CDR3 region has 14 residues. Trimming stripped 6 bases from V and 1 base from J, with 9 bases between. Looked up from germline, CDR1 is LNHDA and CDR2 is SQIVND (reference sequence). The DNA for the CDR3 is TGTGCCAGTAGACTCCAGGGGAACACCGGGGAGCTGTTTTTT. It encodes CASRLQGNTGELFF.

V gene TRBV28 combines with J gene TRBJ1-1; D gene ambiguous. Germline V CDR1 and CDR2: MDHEN, SYDVKM. V was pared by 10 bases and J by 1 base, with 16 bases between. The CDR3 has 14 amino acids. CDR3 in DNA: TGTGCCACCTACGGGGTCCCCCGGAACACTGAAGCTTTCTTT. Residues: CATYGVPRNTEAFF.

This clone was counted only a few times. The CDR3 sequence: CASSSGPSGNEQFF. The CDR3 coding sequence is TGTGCCAGCAGCTCAGGCCCTAGCGGCAATGAGCAGTTCTTC. V gene TRBV7-6 combines with J gene TRBJ2-1, with TRBD2 matching 7 bases. The length of the CDR3 is 14 residues. Trimming cost V 4 bases and J 6 bases; bases outside gene matches: 6. Per germline, CDR1 SGHVS and CDR2 FNYEAQ.

The sample holds a few counts of this clone. The chain links TRBV6-1 to TRBJ1-2; D is unclear. The V and J ends lost 4 bases and 1 base respectively, with 4 bases between them. There are 12 residues in the CDR3. CDR1 MNHNS and CDR2 SASEGT come from the germline V gene. The CDR3 here is CASSAVNYGYTF. As DNA, the CDR3 is TGTGCCAGCAGTGCCGTTAACTATGGCTACACCTTC.

Note on this clone: The sample holds other DNA sequences that translate to the same CDR3. V gene TRBV15 combines with J gene TRBJ1-4; the match to TRBD1 covers 7 bases. Trimming removed 1 base from V and 5 bases from J; junction bases left unmatched: 1. This CDR3 has 14 residues. Germline CDR1 LNHNV, CDR2 YYDKDF (reference sequence). The CDR3 DNA is TGTGCCACCAGCAGAGGACAGGGAAATGAAAAACTGTTTTTT. It is translated as CATSRGQGNEKLFF. The variable domain in full, completed from reference TRBV15 and TRBJ1-4, reads DAMVIQNPRYQVTQFGKPVTLSCSQTLNHNVMYWYQQKSSQAPKLLFHYYDKDFNNEADTPDNFQSRRPNTSFCFLDIRSPGLGDTAMYLCATSRGQGNEKLFFGSGTQLSVL.

This clone turned up a few times. This chain connects TRBV28 to TRBJ1-4; no definite D call. The CDR3 runs to 14 residues. V lost 8 bases to trimming and J lost 7 bases, with 17 bases between them. Germline V CDR1 and CDR2: MDHEN, SYDVKM. The CDR3 coding sequence is TGTGCCAGCCGAGTCGCGAATGGTGGTGAAAAACTGTTTTTT. Protein sequence: CASRVANGGEKLFF.

This clone has more than one count but fewer than ten. The rearrangement uses TRBV14 and TRBJ2-4; D gene ambiguous. The germline CDR1 and CDR2 sequences are SGHDN and FVKESK. The CDR3 is 13 residues long. The V and J ends lost 0 bases and 15 bases respectively, with 15 bases between them. The chain's CDR3 is CASSQDRIAHGYF. In DNA, the CDR3 is TGTGCCAGCAGCCAAGATCGGATAGCCCATGGGTACTTC.

This clone has a handful of counts. The chain employs TRBV13 and TRBJ1-4, with D maybe TRBD1 (6 bases). The germline CDR1 and CDR2 sequences are PRHDT and FYEKMQ (reference sequence). This CDR3 has 14 residues. Trimming took 4 bases from V and 7 from J, leaving 13 bases between them. The CDR3 sequence is CASSYGTNSEKLFF. The DNA for the CDR3 is TGTGCCAGCAGCTACGGGACAAATTCTGAAAAACTGTTTTTT.

The table lists this clone with a few counts. The chain combines TRBV2 with TRBJ1-5; 7 bases fit TRBD1. Germline trimming cut 6 bases from V and 3 bases from J; bases unmatched to any gene: 5. Germline V gene sequence: CDR1 SNHLY, CDR2 FYNNEI. CDR3 length: 14 amino acids. The CDR3 region has the DNA TGTGCCAGCAGGGGGACAGCTAACAATCAGCCCCAGCATTTT. Protein product: CASRGTANNQPQHF.

The chain links TRBV7-9 to TRBJ2-1; D is perhaps TRBD1 (6 bases). The CDR3 spans 12 residues. V dropped 4 bases and J dropped 11 bases, with 12 bases sitting between them. CDR1 is SEHNR, CDR2 FQNEAQ, per germline (reference sequence). The CDR3 protein is CASSSPWDKQFF. The CDR3 region has the DNA TGTGCCAGCAGCTCCCCCTGGGACAAGCAGTTCTTC.

The CDR3 region is CASSQSRGNSGNTIYF. The CDR3 nucleotides are TGTGCCAGCTCTCAGAGCAGGGGGAACTCTGGAAACACCATATATTTT. The V gene is TRBV18, the J gene TRBJ1-3; 7 bases line up with TRBD1. The CDR3 contains 16 residues. Germline CDR1 and CDR2: KGHSH and LQKENI. Trimming cost V 6 bases and J 0 bases; bases outside gene matches: 8.

V usage is TRBV27 and J usage is TRBJ1-5; the match to TRBD1 covers 10 bases. From germline, CDR1 is MNHEY and CDR2 SMNVEV (reference sequence). J lost 5 bases, V lost 3 bases, and 4 bases had no gene match. The CDR3 spans 15 residues. CDR3: CASSFVGQGYQPQHF. The CDR3 DNA follows: TGTGCCAGCAGTTTCGTGGGACAGGGGTATCAGCCCCAGCATTTT.

This chain's CDR3 is CASSETGGETQYF. Written as DNA, the CDR3 is TGTGCCAGCAGCGAGACAGGGGGAGAGACCCAGTACTTC. This chain joins TRBV2 and TRBJ2-5, with 9 positions matching TRBD1. The trim removed 6 bases at V and 4 bases at J, leaving 3 bases unmatched. CDR1 and CDR2 (germline): SNHLY, FYNNEI. This CDR3 is built from 13 residues. Full variable domain (missing parts from reference TRBV2 and TRBJ2-5): EPEVTQTPSHQVTQMGQEVILRCVPISNHLYFYWYRQILGQKVEFLVSFYNNEISEKSEIFDDQFSVERPDGSNFTLKIRSTKLEDSAMYFCASSETGGETQYFGPGTRLLVL.

The chain carries TRBV29-1 and TRBJ1-2; D not certain. The V end lost 5 bases, the J end lost 4 bases, and 20 bases lay between the germline ends. CDR3 length equals 15 residues. Germline lookup yields CDR1 SQVTM and CDR2 ANQGSEA. The CDR3 DNA reads TGCAGCGTTCTCTCGCAGGACTCCATCGCCTATGGCTACACCTTC. Protein product: CSVLSQDSIAYGYTF.

This clone appeared a few times. This rearrangement joins TRBV19 to TRBJ2-5; 8 nucleotides align to TRBD2. Germline assignment: CDR1 LNHDA and CDR2 SQIVND (reference sequence). After removal of 3 bases from V and 5 bases from J, the junction contained 11 bases not matched to a gene. The CDR3 covers 16 residues. The CDR3 loop is CASSIWRAPSGETQYF. The DNA for the CDR3 is TGTGCCAGTAGTATTTGGAGGGCTCCTAGCGGGGAGACCCAGTACTTC.

The table lists this clone with a count of one. J is TRBJ2-3 and V is TRBV29-1, with D unresolved. Trimming took 7 bases from V and 3 from J, leaving 11 bases between them. CDR3 length: 12 residues. Germline V CDR1 and CDR2: SQVTM, ANQGSEA. The CDR3 DNA reads as TGCAGCGCTGCGGTTGAGACAGATACGCAGTATTTT. Translation gives CSAAVETDTQYF.

The chain recombines TRBV7-3 with TRBJ2-7, with 7 bases matching TRBD2. The CDR3 length is 14 residues. Germline trimming cut 1 base from V and 3 bases from J; bases unmatched to any gene: 3. Germline V lookup: CDR1 SGHTA, CDR2 FQGTGA. CDR3 nucleotides: TGTGCCAGCAGCTTAAATCCGGGGGGCTACGAGCAGTACTTC. Encoded protein: CASSLNPGGYEQYF.

This rearrangement joins TRBV9 to TRBJ2-7; D may be TRBD1 (5 bases). From germline, CDR1 is SGDLS and CDR2 YYNGEE. This CDR3 region has 15 residues. Deletions cut 4 bases from V and 4 bases from J, with 18 bases between. Written as DNA, the CDR3 is TGTGCCAGCAGCCCCAGGGCGGAGAACCAATACGAGCAGTACTTC. Its translation: CASSPRAENQYEQYF.

This clone has only a few counts. V gene TRBV25-1 combines with J gene TRBJ2-7; D possibly corresponds to TRBD2 (5 bases). CDR1 is MGHDK, CDR2 SYGVNS, per germline. V was clipped by 4 bases and J by 7 bases, with 8 bases between them. The CDR3 is made up of 11 amino acids. This chain's CDR3 is CASSGRGEQYF. The CDR3 nucleotides read TGTGCCAGCAGTGGCCGGGGTGAGCAGTACTTC.

The chain employs TRBV2 and TRBJ1-5, with 7 nucleotides matching TRBD1. Germline V gives CDR1 SNHLY, CDR2 FYNNEI. With 8 bases clipped from V and 0 bases from J, the junction kept 1 base outside the gene matches. The CDR3 is 13 residues long. The CDR3 spells CASGQDSNQPQHF. The CDR3 nucleotides are TGTGCCAGCGGACAGGATAGCAATCAGCCCCAGCATTTT.